This T cell receptor beta chain appears in the sequencing data of a study of Tregs in tolerant kidney transplant recipients. Study-wide results and limits: Antigen-driven expansion was suggested because donor-specific Tregs expanded more than all Tregs in tolerant patients. Few patients were studied, so findings need validation in larger groups. No direct test of biological reproducibility was done here.

Data came from immunoSEQ multiplex PCR; TCRdb stores just in-frame clones and leaves some out. There are tens of thousands of clones in the sample, with about 0.83% held by the top ten. A word on this clone: Its antigen remains unknown. The read ends 3 residues before the CDR3 terminus; that terminus is restored from the germline J gene.

Per the germline V gene, CDR1 is SGHKS and CDR2 is YYEKEE (reference sequence). This CDR3 has 13 residues. V dropped 4 bases and J dropped 5 bases, with 9 bases sitting between them. Unstimulated regulatory T cells (CD4+CD25+CD127-), CD4+CD25- non-regulatory cells, CD4 and CD8 cells were FACS-sorted from thawed PBMCs. The receptor was derived from a human donor who received a combined kidney and bone marrow transplant. Source: CD4+ T cells from blood, taken before the transplant. V gene TRBV5-5 combines with J gene TRBJ2-2; D call uncertain. CDR3 sequence reads: CASSPGITGELFF. CDR3 DNA (partial): TGTGCCAGCAGCCCCGGTATTACCGGGGAG.